A single T cell receptor (beta chain) is shown here with its context. It has no known antigen specificity. Within one base of it there is no much larger clone, and no base qualities were kept. The immunoSEQ Assay, a bias-controlled multiplex PCR, was used to amplify TCRbeta CDR3 regions from genomic DNA. The authors' analysis ran thus. Nucleated cell counts per sample were estimated from amplification of reference gene primers within the assay. To quantify the absolute abundance of each unique TCRbeta CDR3 rearrangement, sequence reads were collapsed and filtered. For each sample, productive Simpson clonality was calculated as the square root of Simpson's diversity index over productive rearrangements. TCRdb stores this immuneACCESS table with in-frame sequences only. Part of the clones is absent; in the studies checked, under half of the shortfall reflects unresolved V genes, and no reason is known for the rest. V, J and clone size are those of that table, while D and trimming were read from the DNA. For this sample there are 130,000 to 150,000 clones; roughly 90% appear just once. The leading ten clones occupy approximately 2.5% of the sample.

The sample belongs to a study of blood T cell repertoires in COVID-19 (dated by TCRdb to the early 2020s). Broadly, across the study: The collaborator samples originated in the United States, Italy and Spain and spanned the acute and convalescent phases of COVID-19. The sample metadata nearly always contained a de-identified subject ID, COVID-19 status, age in years and sex. The dataset comprised deeply sampled blood TCRbeta repertoires from subjects exposed to, actively infected with, or recovered from COVID-19. Samples came from the ongoing ImmuneRACE study (first 160 participants) plus 1,254 subjects from 6 global collaborators. Where available, HLA class I and class II types were taken from metadata supplied by the sample provider and were not determined by assay-based typing. The repertoires were released in a freely available public database meant as a resource for research on the immune response to SARS-CoV-2. The prospective study material was composed of cDNA or gDNA derived from T cells, B-cell-depleted T cells, or PBMCs. General conclusions and limits of the study: The amount of clinical and demographic metadata varied by source and participant and was provided uncurated.

The collaborating institutions used their own protocols to collect whole blood in K2EDTA tubes. For TCRbeta analysis, collaborators shipped samples as frozen whole blood, isolated PBMCs, or DNA extracted from either of those sample types. The sample was peripheral blood. This TCR derives from a human donor in a cohort sampled during active COVID-19.

The CDR3 protein is CAWSVRGADYGYTF. The nucleotide sequence is TGTGCCTGGAGTGTACGGGGGGCCGATTATGGCTACACCTTC. The sequence joins TRBV30 to TRBJ1-2, with TRBD1 tentatively as D gene (6 bases match). The CDR3, cysteine through phenylalanine, is 14 amino acids long. The only DNA kept is the CDR3, 42 bases in frame from the first base. Trimming at the junction amounts to 0 bases on V and 5 bases on J, and the germline ends lie 13 bases apart. Reading the germline V gene (reference sequence) gives CDR1 GTSNPN and CDR2 SVGIG.